Following are 10 T cell receptor beta chains from one sample sequenced in a study of OX40 agonist ivuxolimab in advanced cancers. TCRdb's table, derived via immunoSEQ multiplex PCR, lists solely in-frame clones and lacks some. Of approximately 84,000 clones in the sample, roughly 94% were seen once. This specimen was CD4+ or CD8+ T cells sorted from blood, taken in a trial of the OX40 agonist ivuxolimab. The receptors derive from an adult with an advanced solid tumor such as melanoma, head and neck, liver or kidney cancer.

The rearrangement joins TRBV27 to TRBJ1-1; tentatively, D is TRBD1 (6 bases). V dropped 4 bases and J dropped 1 base, with 7 bases sitting between them. The CDR3 contains 13 residues. Germline V gene lookup returns CDR1 MNHEY and CDR2 SMNVEV (reference sequence). The CDR3 loop is CASSWDKNTEAFF. CDR3 DNA: TGTGCCAGCAGTTGGGACAAGAACACTGAAGCTTTCTTT.

The V and J genes are TRBV28 and TRBJ2-7; TRBD1 matches 7 bases. In germline, CDR1 is MDHEN, CDR2 SYDVKM. V lost 5 bases to trimming and J lost 5 bases; unmatched junction nucleotides: 12. The CDR3 extends over 15 amino acids. The CDR3 loop reads CASSTGERLSDEQYF. The CDR3, as DNA: TGTGCCAGCAGTACAGGGGAAAGGTTGTCCGACGAGCAGTACTTC.

The CDR3 region has the DNA TGTGCCAGCAGCGGACAGGGGGCCAGCGGGGAGCTGTTTTTT. This gives the protein CASSGQGASGELFF. The genes are TRBV6-6 and TRBJ2-2, with TRBD1 matching over 11 bases. This CDR3 region has 14 residues. Germline V gives CDR1 MNHNY, CDR2 SVGAGI (reference sequence). J gave up 7 bases and V 6 bases, and 4 bases lay outside the gene matches.

V is TRBV2 and J is TRBJ2-7; TRBD1 aligns across 10 bases. The CDR3 is 13 residues long. The V segment lost 8 bases and the J segment 3 bases; nucleotides outside the gene matches: 4. The germline V gene has CDR1 SNHLY and CDR2 FYNNEI. DNA of the CDR3: TGTGCCAGCGGGGGGACAGGGGACTACGAGCAGTACTTC. It translates to CASGGTGDYEQYF.

As for this clone: Other DNA sequences in the same sample also yield this CDR3. V usage is TRBV5-1 and J usage is TRBJ1-1, with D possibly TRBD1 on 6 matching bases. Germline V gives CDR1 SGHRS, CDR2 YFSETQ. The CDR3 spans 13 residues. The V and J ends lost 0 bases and 4 bases respectively, with 7 bases between them. The CDR3 sequence: CASSLEGGTEAFF. The DNA of the CDR3 is TGCGCCAGCAGCTTGGAGGGGGGCACTGAAGCTTTCTTT.

The CDR3 loop is CASSFYGQGEQPQHF. CDR3 in DNA: TGTGCCAGCAGCTTCTATGGACAGGGTGAGCAGCCCCAGCATTTT. The chain recombines TRBV7-2 with TRBJ1-5; 8 bases align to TRBD1. V was pared by 3 bases and J by 7 bases, with 8 bases of the junction left unmatched. CDR1 and CDR2 (germline): SGHTA, FQGNSA. The CDR3 covers 15 residues. The whole variable domain, remainder taken from reference TRBV7-2 and TRBJ1-5, is GAGVSQSPSNKVTEKGKDVELRCDPISGHTALYWYRQSLGQGLEFLIYFQGNSAPDKSGLPSDRFSAERTGGSVSTLTIQRTQQEDSAVYLCASSFYGQGEQPQHFGDGTRLSIL.

The V and J genes are TRBV4-3 and TRBJ2-1; 7 bases are shared with TRBD1. The germline gives CDR1 LGHNA, CDR2 YSLEER. V shed 0 bases and J 4 bases; nucleotides not matched to a gene: 12. This CDR3 is built from 18 residues. This CDR3 is CASSQEESRQGQYNEQFF. The DNA for the CDR3 is TGCGCCAGCAGCCAAGAGGAGTCTCGGCAGGGACAGTACAATGAGCAGTTCTTC.

V and J are TRBV29-1 and TRBJ1-2; 7 bases map to TRBD1. CDR3 length: 16 amino acids. Germline V gives CDR1 SQVTM, CDR2 ANQGSEA. V gave up 3 bases and J gave up 1 base; unmatched junction bases: 11. The chain's CDR3 is CSVDRDSLHLNYGYTF. CDR3 nucleotide sequence: TGCAGCGTTGACCGGGACAGCCTACACCTTAACTATGGCTACACCTTC.

This clone has only one observation. One junction end disagrees with the germline gene, perhaps due to a read error. This sequence joins TRBV11-2 and TRBJ2-1, with TRBD1 matching over 10 bases. The CDR3 contains 15 residues. The germline V gene has CDR1 SGHAT and CDR2 FQNNGV. The CDR3 is CASSPTTGGTVRVVF. DNA of the CDR3: TGTGCCAGCAGCCCCACGACAGGGGGCACCGTGAGAGTGGTCTTC.

This sequence joins TRBV15 and TRBJ1-3, with a possible D match to TRBD1 (6 bases). Germline values: CDR1 LNHNV, CDR2 YYDKDF (reference sequence). The CDR3 covers 16 residues. Trimming stripped 0 bases from V and 4 bases from J, with 13 bases between. CDR3 nucleotides: TGTGCCACCAGCAGAGAGGCGGGGGCGTCGGGAAACACCATATATTTT. It yields the protein CATSREAGASGNTIYF. The full variable domain, with the rest looked up from reference TRBV15 and TRBJ1-3, is DAMVIQNPRYQVTQFGKPVTLSCSQTLNHNVMYWYQQKSSQAPKLLFHYYDKDFNNEADTPDNFQSRRPNTSFCFLDIRSPGLGDTAMYLCATSREAGASGNTIYFGEGSWLTVV.